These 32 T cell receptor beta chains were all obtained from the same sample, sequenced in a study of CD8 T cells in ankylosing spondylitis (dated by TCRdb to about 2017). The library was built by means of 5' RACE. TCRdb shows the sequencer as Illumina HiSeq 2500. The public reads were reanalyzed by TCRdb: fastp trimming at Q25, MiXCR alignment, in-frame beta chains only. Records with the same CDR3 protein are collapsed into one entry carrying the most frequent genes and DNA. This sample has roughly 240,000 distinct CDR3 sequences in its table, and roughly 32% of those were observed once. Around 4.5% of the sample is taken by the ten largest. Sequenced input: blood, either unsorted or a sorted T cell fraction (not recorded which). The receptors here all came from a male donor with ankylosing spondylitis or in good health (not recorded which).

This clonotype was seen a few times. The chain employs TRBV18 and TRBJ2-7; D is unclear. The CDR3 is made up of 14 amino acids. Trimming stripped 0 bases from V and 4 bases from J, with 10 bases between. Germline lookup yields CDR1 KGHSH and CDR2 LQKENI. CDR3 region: CASSPPGPRYEQYF. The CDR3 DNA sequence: TGTGCCAGCTCACCACCGGGCCCGAGATACGAGCAGTACTTC.

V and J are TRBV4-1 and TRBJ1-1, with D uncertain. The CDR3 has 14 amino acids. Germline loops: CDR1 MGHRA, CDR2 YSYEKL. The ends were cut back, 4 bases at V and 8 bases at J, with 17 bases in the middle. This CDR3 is CASSLRWTEKEAFF. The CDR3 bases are TGCGCCAGCAGCCTACGCTGGACGGAAAAAGAAGCTTTCTTT.

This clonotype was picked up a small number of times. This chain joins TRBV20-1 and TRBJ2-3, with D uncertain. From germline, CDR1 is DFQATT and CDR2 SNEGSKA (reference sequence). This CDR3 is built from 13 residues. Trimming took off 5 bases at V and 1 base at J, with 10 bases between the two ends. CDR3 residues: CSARNPGTDTQYF. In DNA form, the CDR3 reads TGCAGTGCTCGGAACCCTGGCACAGATACGCAGTATTTT.

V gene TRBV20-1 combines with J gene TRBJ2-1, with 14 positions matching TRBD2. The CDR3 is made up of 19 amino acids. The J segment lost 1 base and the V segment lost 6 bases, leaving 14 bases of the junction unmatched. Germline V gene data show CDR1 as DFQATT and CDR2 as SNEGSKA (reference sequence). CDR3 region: CSAHVTGTSGGPSYNEQFF. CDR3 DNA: TGCAGTGCCCATGTCACCGGGACTAGCGGGGGACCTTCCTACAATGAGCAGTTCTTC.

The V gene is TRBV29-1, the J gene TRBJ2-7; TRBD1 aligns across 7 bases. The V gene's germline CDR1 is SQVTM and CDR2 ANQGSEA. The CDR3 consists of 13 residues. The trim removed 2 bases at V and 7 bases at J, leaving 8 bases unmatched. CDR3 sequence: CSVESRRGLEQYF. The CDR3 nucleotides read TGCAGCGTTGAAAGTCGCAGGGGGTTGGAGCAGTACTTC.

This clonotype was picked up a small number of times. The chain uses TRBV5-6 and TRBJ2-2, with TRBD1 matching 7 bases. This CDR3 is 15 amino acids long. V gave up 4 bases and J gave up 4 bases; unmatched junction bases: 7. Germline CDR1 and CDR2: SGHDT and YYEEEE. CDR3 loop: CASSLDRTLTGELFF. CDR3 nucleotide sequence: TGTGCCAGCAGCCTGGACAGGACCCTCACCGGGGAGCTGTTTTTT.

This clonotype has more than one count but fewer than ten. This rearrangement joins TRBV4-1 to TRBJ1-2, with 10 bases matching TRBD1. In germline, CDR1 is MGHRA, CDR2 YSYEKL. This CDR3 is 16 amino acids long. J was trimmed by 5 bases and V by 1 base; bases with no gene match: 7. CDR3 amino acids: CASSQGEGQGLYGYTF. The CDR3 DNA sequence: TGCGCCAGCAGCCAAGGAGAGGGACAGGGGTTATATGGCTACACCTTC.

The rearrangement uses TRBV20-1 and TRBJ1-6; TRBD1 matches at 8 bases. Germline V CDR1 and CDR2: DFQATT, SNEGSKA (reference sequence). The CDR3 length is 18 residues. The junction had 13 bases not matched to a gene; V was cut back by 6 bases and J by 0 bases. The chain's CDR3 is CSAPVGQGGSSYNSPLHF. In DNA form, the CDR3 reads TGCAGTGCCCCGGTCGGACAGGGTGGCAGCTCCTATAATTCACCCCTCCACTTT.

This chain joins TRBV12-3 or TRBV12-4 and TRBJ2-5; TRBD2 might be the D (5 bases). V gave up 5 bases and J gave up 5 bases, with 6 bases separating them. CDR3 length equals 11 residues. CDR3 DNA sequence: TGTGCCAGCAGTACGGGGGAGACCCAGTACTTC. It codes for CASSTGETQYF.

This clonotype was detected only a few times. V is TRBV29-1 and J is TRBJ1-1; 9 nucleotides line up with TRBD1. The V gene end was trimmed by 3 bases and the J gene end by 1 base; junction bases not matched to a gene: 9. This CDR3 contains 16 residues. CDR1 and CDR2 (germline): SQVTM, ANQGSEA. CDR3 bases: TGCAGCGTTGATGGGTGGACAGGGGTTACGAACACTGAAGCTTTCTTT. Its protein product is CSVDGWTGVTNTEAFF.

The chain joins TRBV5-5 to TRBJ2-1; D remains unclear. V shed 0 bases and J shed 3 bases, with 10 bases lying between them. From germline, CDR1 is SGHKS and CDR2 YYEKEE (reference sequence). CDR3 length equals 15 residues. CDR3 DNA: TGTGCCAGCAGCTTGGTCTTGATCAACTACAATGAGCAGTTCTTC. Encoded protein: CASSLVLINYNEQFF.

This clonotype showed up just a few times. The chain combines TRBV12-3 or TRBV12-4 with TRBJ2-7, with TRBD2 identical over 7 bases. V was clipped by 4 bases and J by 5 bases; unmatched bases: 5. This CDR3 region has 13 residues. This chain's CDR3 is CASSWGGTNEQYF. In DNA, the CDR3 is TGTGCCAGCAGTTGGGGAGGGACCAACGAGCAGTACTTC.

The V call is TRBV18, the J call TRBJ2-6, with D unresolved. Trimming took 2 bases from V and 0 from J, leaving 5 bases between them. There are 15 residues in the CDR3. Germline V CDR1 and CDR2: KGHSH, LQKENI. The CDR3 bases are TGTGCCAGCTCACCAACGATCTCTGGGGCCAACGTCCTGACTTTC. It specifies CASSPTISGANVLTF.

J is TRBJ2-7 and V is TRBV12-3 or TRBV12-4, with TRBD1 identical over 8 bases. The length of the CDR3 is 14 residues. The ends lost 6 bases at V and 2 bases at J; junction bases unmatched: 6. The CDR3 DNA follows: TGTGCCAGCAGCCTGACAGGGGCGACCTACGAGCAGTACTTC. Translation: CASSLTGATYEQYF.

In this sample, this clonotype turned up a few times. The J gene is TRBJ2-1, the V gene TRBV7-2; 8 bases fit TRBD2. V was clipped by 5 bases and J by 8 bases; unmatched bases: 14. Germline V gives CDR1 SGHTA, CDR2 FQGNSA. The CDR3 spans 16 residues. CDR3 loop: CASSPQRAGGLDEQFF. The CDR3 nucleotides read TGTGCCAGCAGCCCCCAGCGGGCGGGGGGTCTCGATGAGCAGTTCTTC.

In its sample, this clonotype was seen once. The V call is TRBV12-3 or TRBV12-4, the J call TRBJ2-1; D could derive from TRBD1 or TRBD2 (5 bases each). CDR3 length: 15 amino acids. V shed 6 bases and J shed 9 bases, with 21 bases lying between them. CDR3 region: CASSSGTQGLGEQFF. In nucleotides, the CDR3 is TGTGCCAGCAGCTCCGGGACCCAGGGATTGGGTGAGCAGTTCTTC.

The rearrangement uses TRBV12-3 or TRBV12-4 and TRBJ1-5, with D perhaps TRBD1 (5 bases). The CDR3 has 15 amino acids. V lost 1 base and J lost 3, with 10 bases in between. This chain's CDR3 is CASSLGGAFNQPQHF. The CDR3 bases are TGTGCCAGCAGTTTAGGGGGCGCGTTCAATCAGCCCCAGCATTTT.

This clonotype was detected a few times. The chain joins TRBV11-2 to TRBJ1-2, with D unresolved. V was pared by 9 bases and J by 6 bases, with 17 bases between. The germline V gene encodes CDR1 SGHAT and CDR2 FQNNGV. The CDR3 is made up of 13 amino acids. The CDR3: CASRSVTLNGYTF. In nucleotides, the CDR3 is TGTGCCAGTAGATCTGTAACTCTCAATGGCTACACCTTC.

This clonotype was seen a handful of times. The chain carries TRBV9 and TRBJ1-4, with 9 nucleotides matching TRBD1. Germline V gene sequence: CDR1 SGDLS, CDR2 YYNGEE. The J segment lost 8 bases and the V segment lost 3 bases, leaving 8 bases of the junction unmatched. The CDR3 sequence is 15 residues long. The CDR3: CASSASGTGPEKLFF. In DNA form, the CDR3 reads TGTGCCAGCAGCGCCTCCGGGACAGGGCCCGAAAAACTGTTTTTT.

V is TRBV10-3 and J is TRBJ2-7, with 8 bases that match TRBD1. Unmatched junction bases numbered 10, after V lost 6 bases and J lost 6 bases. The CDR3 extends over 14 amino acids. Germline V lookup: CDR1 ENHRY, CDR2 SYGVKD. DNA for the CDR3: TGTGCCATCAGCAAGACAGGGGCCGAATCCGAGCAGTACTTC. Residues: CAISKTGAESEQYF.

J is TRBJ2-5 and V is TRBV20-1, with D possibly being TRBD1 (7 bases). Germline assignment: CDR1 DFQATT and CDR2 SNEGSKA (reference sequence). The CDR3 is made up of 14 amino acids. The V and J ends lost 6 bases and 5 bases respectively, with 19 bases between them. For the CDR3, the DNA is TGCAGTGCCGACATGGATCAGGGGGGCGAGACCCAGTACTTC. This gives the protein CSADMDQGGETQYF.

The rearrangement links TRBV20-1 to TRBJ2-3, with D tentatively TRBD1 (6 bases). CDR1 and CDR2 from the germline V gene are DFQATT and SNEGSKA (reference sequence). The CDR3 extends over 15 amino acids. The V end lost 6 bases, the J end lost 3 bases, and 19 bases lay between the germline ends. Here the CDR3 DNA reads TGCAGTGCAAGTGGGGGCCTTTTAGTGACAGATACGCAGTATTTT. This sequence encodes CSASGGLLVTDTQYF.

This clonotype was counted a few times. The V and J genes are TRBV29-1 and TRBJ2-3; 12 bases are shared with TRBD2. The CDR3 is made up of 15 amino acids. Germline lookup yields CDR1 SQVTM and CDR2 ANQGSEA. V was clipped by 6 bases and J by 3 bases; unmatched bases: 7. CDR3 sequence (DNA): TGCAGCGTCCTCTCTGGACTAGCGGGGACAGATACGCAGTATTTT. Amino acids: CSVLSGLAGTDTQYF.

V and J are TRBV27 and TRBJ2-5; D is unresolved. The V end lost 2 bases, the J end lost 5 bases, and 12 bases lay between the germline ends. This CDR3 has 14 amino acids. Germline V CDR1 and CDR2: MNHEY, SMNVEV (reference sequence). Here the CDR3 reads CASSLMSAWETQYF. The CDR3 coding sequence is TGTGCCAGCAGTTTAATGTCCGCCTGGGAGACCCAGTACTTC.

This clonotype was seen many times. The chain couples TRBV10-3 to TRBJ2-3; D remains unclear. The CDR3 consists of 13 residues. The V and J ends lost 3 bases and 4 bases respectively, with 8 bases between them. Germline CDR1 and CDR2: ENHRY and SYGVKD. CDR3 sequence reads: CAISEPIADTQYF. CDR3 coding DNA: TGTGCCATCAGTGAACCCATCGCAGATACGCAGTATTTT.

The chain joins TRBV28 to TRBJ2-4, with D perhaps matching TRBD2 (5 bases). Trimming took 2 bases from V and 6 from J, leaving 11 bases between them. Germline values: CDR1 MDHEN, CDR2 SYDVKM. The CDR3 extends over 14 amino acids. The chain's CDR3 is CASSLEGSRNIQYF. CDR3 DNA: TGTGCCAGCAGTTTAGAGGGATCCAGAAACATTCAGTACTTC.

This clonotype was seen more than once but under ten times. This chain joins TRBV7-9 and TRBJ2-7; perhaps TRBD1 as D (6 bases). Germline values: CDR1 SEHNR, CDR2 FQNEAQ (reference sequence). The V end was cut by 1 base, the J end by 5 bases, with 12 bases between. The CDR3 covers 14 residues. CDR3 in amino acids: CASSLDQGLDEQYF. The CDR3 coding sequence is TGTGCCAGCAGCTTAGATCAGGGGCTGGACGAGCAGTACTTC.

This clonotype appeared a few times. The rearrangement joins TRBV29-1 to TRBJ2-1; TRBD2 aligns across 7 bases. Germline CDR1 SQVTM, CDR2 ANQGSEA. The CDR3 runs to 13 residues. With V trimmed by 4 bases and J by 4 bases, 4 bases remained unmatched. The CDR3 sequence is CSVVGGEYNEQFF. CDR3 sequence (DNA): TGCAGCGTTGTTGGGGGGGAATACAATGAGCAGTTCTTC.

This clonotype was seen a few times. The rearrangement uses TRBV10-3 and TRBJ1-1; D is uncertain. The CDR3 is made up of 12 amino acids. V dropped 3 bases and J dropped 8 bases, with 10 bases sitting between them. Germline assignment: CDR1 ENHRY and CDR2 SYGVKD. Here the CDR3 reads CAISEPELEAFF. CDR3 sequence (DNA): TGTGCCATCAGTGAACCAGAATTAGAAGCTTTCTTT.

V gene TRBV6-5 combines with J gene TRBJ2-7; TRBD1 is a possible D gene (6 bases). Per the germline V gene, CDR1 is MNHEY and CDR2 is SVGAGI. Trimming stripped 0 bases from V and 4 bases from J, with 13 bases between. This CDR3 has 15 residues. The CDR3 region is CASSYSQGILYEQYF. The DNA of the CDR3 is TGTGCCAGCAGTTACTCCCAGGGGATTTTGTACGAGCAGTACTTC.

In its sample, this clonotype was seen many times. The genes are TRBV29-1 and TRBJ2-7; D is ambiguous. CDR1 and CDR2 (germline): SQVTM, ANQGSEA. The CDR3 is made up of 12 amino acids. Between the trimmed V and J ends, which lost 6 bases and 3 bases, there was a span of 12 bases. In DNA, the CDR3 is TGCAGCGTCCTGTGGAAGGGCTACGAGCAGTACTTC. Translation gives CSVLWKGYEQYF.

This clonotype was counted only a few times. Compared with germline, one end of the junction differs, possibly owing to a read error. CDR3 loop: CASSISSTNEQFF. In DNA form, the CDR3 reads TGTGCTAGCAGCATCTCATCCACTAATGAGCAGTTCTTC. This rearrangement joins TRBV7-7 to TRBJ2-1, with D uncertain. In germline, CDR1 is SSHAT, CDR2 FNYEAQ (reference sequence). The CDR3 sequence is 13 residues long.